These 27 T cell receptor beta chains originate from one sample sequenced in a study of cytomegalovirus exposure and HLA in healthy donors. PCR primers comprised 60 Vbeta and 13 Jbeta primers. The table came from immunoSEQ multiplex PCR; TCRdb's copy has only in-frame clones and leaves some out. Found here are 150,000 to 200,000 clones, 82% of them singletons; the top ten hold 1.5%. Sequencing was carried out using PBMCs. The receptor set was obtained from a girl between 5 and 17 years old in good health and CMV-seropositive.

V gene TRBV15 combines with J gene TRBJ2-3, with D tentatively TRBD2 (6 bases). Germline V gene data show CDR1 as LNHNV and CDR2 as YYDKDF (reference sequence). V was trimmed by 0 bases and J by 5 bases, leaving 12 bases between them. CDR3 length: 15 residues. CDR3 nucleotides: TGTGCCACCAGCAGAGATGCGGGATCGGGAGATACGCAGTATTTT. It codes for CATSRDAGSGDTQYF. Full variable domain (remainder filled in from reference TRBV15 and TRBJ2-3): DAMVIQNPRYQVTQFGKPVTLSCSQTLNHNVMYWYQQKSSQAPKLLFHYYDKDFNNEADTPDNFQSRRPNTSFCFLDIRSPGLGDTAMYLCATSRDAGSGDTQYFGPGTRLTVL.

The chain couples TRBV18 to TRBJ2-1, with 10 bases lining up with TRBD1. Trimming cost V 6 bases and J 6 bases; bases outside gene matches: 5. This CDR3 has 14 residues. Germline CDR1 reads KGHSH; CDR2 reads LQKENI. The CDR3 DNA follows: TGTGCCAGCTCCCGAGGACAGGGGGGCAATGAGCAGTTCTTC. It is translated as CASSRGQGGNEQFF.

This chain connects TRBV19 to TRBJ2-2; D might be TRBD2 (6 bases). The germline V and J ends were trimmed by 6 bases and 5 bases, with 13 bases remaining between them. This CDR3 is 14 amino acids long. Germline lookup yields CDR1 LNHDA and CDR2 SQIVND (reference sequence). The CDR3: CASSSPRGTGELFF. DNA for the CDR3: TGTGCCAGTAGCTCTCCACGGGGGACCGGGGAGCTGTTTTTT.

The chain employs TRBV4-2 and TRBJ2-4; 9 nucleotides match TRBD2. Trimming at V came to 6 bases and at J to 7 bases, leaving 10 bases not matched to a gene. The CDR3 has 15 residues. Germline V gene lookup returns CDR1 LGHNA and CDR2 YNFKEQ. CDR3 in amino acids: CASSQIAGVRNIQYF. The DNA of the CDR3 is TGTGCCAGCAGTCAGATAGCGGGAGTGCGGAACATTCAGTACTTC.

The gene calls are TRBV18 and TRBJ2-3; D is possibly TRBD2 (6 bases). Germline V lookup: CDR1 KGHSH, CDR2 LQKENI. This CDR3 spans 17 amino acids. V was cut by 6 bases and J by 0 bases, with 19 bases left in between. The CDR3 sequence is CASSLLEAGLSTDTQYF. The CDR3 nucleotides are TGTGCCAGCTCCCTGTTGGAGGCGGGACTTAGCACAGATACGCAGTATTTT.

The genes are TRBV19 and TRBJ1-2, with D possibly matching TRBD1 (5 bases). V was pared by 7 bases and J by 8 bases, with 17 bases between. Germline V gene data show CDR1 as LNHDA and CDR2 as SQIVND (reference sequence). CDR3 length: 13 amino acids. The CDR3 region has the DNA TGTGCCAGTACCCTGCGGGGGGTCTACGGCTACACCTTC. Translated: CASTLRGVYGYTF.

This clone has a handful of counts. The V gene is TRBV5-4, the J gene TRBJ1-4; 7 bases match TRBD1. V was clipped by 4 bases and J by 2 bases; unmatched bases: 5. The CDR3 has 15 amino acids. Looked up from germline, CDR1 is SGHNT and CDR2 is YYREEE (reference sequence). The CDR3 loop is CASSEIGGTNEKLFF. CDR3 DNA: TGTGCCAGCAGCGAAATAGGGGGCACTAATGAAAAACTGTTTTTT.

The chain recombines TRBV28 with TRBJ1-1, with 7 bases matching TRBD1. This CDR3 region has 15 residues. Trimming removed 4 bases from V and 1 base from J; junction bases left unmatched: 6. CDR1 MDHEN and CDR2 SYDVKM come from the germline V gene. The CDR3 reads CASSYAGTANTEAFF. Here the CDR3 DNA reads TGTGCCAGCAGTTATGCCGGGACAGCGAACACTGAAGCTTTCTTT.

This chain's CDR3 is CASSTTGDEQYF. In DNA, the CDR3 is TGTGCCAGCAGTACCACAGGGGACGAGCAGTACTTC. The J gene is TRBJ2-7, the V gene TRBV6-5, with TRBD1 matching 7 bases. With V trimmed by 5 bases and J by 5 bases, 3 bases remained unmatched. Per the germline V gene, CDR1 is MNHEY and CDR2 is SVGAGI. The CDR3 runs to 12 residues.

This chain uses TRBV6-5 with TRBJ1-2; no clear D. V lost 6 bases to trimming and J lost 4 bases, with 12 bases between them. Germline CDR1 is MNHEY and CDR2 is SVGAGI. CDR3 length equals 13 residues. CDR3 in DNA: TGTGCCAGCAGCTTCGACACCTTCTATGGCTACACCTTC. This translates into CASSFDTFYGYTF.

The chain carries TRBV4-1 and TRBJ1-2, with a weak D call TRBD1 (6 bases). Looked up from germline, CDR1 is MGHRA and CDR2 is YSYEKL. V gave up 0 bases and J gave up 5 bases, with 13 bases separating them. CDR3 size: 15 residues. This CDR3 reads CASSQDPGGRYGYTF. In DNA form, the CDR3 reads TGCGCCAGCAGCCAAGATCCGGGGGGCCGGTATGGCTACACCTTC.

CDR3 region: CASSIGSGFGGYEQYF. The CDR3 DNA reads TGTGCCAGTAGTATCGGGTCAGGGTTCGGGGGATACGAGCAGTACTTC. This sequence joins TRBV19 and TRBJ2-7, with TRBD2 as a possible D gene (6 bases). V lost 3 bases and J 4 bases, leaving 19 bases between the germline ends. CDR3 size: 16 residues. CDR1 and CDR2 from the germline V gene are LNHDA and SQIVND (reference sequence).

CDR3 amino acids: CASSYRTGGLNQPQHF. Written as DNA, the CDR3 is TGCGCCAGCAGCTATAGGACAGGGGGCCTAAATCAGCCCCAGCATTTT. V and J are TRBV4-1 and TRBJ1-5; TRBD1 matches 11 bases. The J segment lost 4 bases and the V segment lost 5 bases, leaving 7 bases of the junction unmatched. Germline values: CDR1 MGHRA, CDR2 YSYEKL. This CDR3 is 16 amino acids long.

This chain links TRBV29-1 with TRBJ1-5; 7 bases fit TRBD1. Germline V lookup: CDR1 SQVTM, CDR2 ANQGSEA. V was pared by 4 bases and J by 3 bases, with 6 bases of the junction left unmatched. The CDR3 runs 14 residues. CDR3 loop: CSVATGAVNQPQHF. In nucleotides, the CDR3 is TGCAGCGTTGCTACAGGGGCGGTCAATCAGCCCCAGCATTTT.

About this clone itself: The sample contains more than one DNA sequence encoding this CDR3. The DNA for the CDR3 is TGTGCCAGCAGCTTAGACCTCACAGATACGCAGTATTTT. It specifies CASSLDLTDTQYF. The genes are TRBV11-3 and TRBJ2-3, with D unresolved. Per germline, CDR1 SGHNT and CDR2 YENEEA. Trimming took off 0 bases at V and 2 bases at J, with 3 bases between the two ends. This CDR3 has 13 amino acids.

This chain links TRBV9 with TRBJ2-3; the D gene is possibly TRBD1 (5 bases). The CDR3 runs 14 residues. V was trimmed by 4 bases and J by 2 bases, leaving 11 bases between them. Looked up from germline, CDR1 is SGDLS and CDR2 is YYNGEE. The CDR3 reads CASSPRQFTDTQYF. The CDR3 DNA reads TGTGCCAGCAGCCCCCGACAGTTCACAGATACGCAGTATTTT.

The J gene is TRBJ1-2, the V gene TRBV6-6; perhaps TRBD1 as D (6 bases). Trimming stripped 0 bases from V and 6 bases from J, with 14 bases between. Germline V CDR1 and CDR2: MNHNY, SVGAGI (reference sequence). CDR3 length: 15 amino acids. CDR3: CASSYSMGRGDGYTF. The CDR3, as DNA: TGTGCCAGCAGTTACTCGATGGGCAGGGGAGATGGCTACACCTTC.

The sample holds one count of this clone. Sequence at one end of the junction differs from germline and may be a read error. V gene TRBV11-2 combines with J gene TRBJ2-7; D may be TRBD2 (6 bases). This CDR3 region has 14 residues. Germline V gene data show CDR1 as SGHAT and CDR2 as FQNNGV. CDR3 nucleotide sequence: TGTGCCAGCAGCTTAGGGAGGGACCCCTACGAGCGGTACTTC. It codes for CASSLGRDPYERYF. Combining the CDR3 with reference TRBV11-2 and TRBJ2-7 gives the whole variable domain EAGVAQSPRYKIIEKRQSVAFWCNPISGHATLYWYQQILGQGPKLLIQFQNNGVVDDSQLPKDRFSAERLKGVDSTLKIQPAKLEDSAVYLCASSLGRDPYERYFGPGTRLTVT.

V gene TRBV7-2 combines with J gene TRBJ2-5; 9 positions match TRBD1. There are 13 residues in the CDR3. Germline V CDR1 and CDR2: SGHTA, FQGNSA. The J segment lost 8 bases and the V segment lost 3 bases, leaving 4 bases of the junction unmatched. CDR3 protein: CASSFGQGYTQYF. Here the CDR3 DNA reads TGTGCCAGCAGCTTCGGACAGGGGTACACCCAGTACTTC.

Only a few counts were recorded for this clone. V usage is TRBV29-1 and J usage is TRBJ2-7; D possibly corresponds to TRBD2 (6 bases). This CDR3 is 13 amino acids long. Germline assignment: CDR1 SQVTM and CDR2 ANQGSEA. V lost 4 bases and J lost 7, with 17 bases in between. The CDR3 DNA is TGCAGCGTTGGTTCGGGGGAGGAAGGGGAGCAGTACTTC. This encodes CSVGSGEEGEQYF.

The CDR3 coding sequence is TGTGCCAGCAGCTTAGAGTCTAGCGGGGGGGCCGCAGAGCAGTTCTTC. Translation gives CASSLESSGGAAEQFF. The J gene is TRBJ2-1, the V gene TRBV7-8, with TRBD2 matching over 12 bases. The CDR3 is 16 amino acids. Germline loops: CDR1 SGHVS, CDR2 FQNEAQ. Trimming cost V 1 base and J 10 bases; bases outside gene matches: 8.

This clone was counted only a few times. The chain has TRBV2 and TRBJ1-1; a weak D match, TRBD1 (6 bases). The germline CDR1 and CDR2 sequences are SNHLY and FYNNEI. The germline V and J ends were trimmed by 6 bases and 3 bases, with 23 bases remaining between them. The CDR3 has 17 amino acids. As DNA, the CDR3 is TGTGCCAGCAGGAGACAGGCCGGAAGCATGGAGGACACTGAAGCTTTCTTT. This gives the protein CASRRQAGSMEDTEAFF.

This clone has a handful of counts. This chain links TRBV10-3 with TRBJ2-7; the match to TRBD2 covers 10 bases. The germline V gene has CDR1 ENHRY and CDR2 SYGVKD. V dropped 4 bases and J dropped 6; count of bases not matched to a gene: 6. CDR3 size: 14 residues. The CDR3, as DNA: TGTGCCATCAGTGCGAGCGGGAGGGGGTCCGAGCAGTACTTC. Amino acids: CAISASGRGSEQYF.

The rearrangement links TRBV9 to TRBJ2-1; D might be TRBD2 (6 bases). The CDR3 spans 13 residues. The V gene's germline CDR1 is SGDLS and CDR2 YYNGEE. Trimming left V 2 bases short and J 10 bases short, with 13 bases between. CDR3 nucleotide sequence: TGTGCCAGCAGCGTTTCCTCGGAGGGGGAGCAGTTCTTC. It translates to CASSVSSEGEQFF. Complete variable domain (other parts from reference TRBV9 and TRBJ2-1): DSGVTQTPKHLITATGQRVTLRCSPRSGDLSVYWYQQSLDQGLQFLIQYYNGEERAKGNILERFSAQQFPDLHSELNLSSLELGDSALYFCASSVSSEGEQFFGPGTRLTVL.

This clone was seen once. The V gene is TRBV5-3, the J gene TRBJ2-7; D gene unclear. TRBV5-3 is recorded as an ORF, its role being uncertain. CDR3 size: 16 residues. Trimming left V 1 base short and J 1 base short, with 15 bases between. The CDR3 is CARSLSVSLDSYEQYF. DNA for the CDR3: TGTGCCAGAAGCTTGAGTGTAAGCCTTGATTCCTACGAGCAGTACTTC.

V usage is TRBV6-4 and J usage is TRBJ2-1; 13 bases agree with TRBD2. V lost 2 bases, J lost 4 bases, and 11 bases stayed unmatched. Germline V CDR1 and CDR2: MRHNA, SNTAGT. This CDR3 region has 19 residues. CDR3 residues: CASSDPRTSGGVKYNEQFF. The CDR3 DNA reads TGTGCCAGCAGTGACCCGAGGACTAGCGGGGGAGTTAAGTACAATGAGCAGTTCTTC.

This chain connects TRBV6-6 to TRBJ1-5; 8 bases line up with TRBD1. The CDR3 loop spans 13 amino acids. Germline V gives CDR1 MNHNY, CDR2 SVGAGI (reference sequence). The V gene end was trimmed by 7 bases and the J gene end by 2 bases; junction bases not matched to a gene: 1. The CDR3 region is CASNRGGNQPQHF. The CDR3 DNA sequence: TGTGCCAGCAACAGGGGGGGCAATCAGCCCCAGCATTTT.